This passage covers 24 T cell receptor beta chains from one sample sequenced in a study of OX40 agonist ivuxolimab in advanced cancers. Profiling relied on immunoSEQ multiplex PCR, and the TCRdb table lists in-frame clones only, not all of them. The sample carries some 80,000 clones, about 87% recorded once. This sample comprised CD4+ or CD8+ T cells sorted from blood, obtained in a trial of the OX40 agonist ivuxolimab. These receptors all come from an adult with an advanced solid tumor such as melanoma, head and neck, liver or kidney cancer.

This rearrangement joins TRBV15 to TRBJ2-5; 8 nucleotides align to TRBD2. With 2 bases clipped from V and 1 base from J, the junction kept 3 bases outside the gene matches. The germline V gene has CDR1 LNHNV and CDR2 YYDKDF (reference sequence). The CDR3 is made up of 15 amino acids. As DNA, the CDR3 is TGTGCCACCAGCAGAAGTAGCGGGGTCCAAGAGACCCAGTACTTC. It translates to CATSRSSGVQETQYF.

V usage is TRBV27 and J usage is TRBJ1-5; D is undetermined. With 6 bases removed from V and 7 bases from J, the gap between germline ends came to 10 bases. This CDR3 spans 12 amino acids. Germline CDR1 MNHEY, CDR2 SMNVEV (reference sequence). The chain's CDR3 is CASRRGEQPQHF. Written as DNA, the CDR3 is TGTGCCAGCAGGCGTGGGGAACAGCCCCAGCATTTT.

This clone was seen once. The CDR3 here is CASSYWLDTQYF. The DNA of the CDR3 is TGCGCCAGCAGCTACTGGTTGGATACGCAGTATTTT. The gene calls are TRBV5-1 and TRBJ2-3; D ambiguous. The germline V and J ends were trimmed by 3 bases and 6 bases, with 8 bases remaining between them. The germline V gene encodes CDR1 SGHRS and CDR2 YFSETQ. The CDR3 is made up of 12 amino acids. The variable domain in full, completed from reference TRBV5-1 and TRBJ2-3, reads KAGVTQTPRYLIKTRGQQVTLSCSPISGHRSVSWYQQTPGQGLQFLFEYFSETQRNKGNFPGRFSGRQFSNSRSEMNVSTLELGDSALYLCASSYWLDTQYFGPGTRLTVL.

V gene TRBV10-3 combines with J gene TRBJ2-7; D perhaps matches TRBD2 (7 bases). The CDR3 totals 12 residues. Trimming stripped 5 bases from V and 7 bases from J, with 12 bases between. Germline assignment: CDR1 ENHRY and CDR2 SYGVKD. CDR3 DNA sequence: TGTGCCATCAGTCGGGGGGCTGATGAGCAGTACTTC. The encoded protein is CAISRGADEQYF.

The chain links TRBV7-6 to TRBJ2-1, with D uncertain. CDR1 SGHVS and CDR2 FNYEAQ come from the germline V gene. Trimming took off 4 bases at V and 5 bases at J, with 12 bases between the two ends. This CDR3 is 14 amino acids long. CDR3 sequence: CASSSQRRDNEQFF. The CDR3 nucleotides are TGTGCCAGCAGCTCCCAACGACGGGACAATGAGCAGTTCTTC. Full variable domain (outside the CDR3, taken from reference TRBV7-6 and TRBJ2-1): GAGVSQSPRYKVTKRGQDVALRCDPISGHVSLYWYRQALGQGPEFLTYFNYEAQQDKSGLPNDRFSAERPEGSISTLTIQRTEQRDSAMYRCASSSQRRDNEQFFGPGTRLTVL.

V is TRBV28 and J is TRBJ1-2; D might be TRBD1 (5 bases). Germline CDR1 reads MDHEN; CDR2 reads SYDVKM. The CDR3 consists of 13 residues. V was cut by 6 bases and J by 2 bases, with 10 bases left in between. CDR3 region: CASRTQGNYGYTF. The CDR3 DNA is TGTGCCAGCAGGACCCAGGGAAACTATGGCTACACCTTC.

CDR3 loop: CASSQGLAVLTYEQYF. CDR3 coding DNA: TGCGCCAGCAGCCAAGGACTAGCGGTCCTCACCTACGAGCAGTACTTC. The V and J genes are TRBV4-1 and TRBJ2-7, with 9 bases fitting TRBD2. Per the germline V gene, CDR1 is MGHRA and CDR2 is YSYEKL. The V segment lost 1 base and the J segment 2 bases; nucleotides outside the gene matches: 6. There are 16 residues in the CDR3.

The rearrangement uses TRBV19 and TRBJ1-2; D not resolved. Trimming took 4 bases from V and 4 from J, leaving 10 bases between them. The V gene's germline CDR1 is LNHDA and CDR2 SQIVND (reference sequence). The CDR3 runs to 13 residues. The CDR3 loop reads CASSTDGSYGYTF. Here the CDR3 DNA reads TGTGCCAGTAGTACGGACGGCTCCTATGGCTACACCTTC.

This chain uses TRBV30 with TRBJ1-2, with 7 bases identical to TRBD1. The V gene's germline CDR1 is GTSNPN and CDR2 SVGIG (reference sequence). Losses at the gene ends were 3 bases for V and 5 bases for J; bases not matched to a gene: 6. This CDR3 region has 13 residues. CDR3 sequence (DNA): TGTGCCTGGAGCCGGGGACAGACTTATGGCTACACCTTC. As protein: CAWSRGQTYGYTF.

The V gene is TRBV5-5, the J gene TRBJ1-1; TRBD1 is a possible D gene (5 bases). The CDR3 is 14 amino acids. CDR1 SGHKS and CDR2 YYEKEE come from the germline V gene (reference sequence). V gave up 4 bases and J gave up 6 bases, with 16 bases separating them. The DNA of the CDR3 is TGTGCCAGCAGCCGGGACCCCCCTCGGGCTGAAGCTTTCTTT. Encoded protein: CASSRDPPRAEAFF. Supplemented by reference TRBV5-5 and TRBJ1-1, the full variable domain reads DAGVTQSPTHLIKTRGQQVTLRCSPISGHKSVSWYQQVLGQGPQFIFQYYEKEERGRGNFPDRFSARQFPNYSSELNVNALLLGDSALYLCASSRDPPRAEAFFGQGTRLTVV.

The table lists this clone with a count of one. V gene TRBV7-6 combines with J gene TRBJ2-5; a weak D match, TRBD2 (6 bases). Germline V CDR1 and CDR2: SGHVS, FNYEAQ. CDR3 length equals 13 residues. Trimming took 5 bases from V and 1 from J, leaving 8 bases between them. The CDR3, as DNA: TGTGCCAGCAGCCCGGGACTCCAAGAGACCCAGTACTTC. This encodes CASSPGLQETQYF.

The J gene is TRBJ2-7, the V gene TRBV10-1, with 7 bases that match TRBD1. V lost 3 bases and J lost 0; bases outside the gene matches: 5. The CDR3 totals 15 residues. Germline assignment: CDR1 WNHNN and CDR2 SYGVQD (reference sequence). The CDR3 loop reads CASSDFAGGSYEQYF. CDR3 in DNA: TGCGCCAGCAGTGACTTCGCAGGGGGCTCCTACGAGCAGTACTTC.

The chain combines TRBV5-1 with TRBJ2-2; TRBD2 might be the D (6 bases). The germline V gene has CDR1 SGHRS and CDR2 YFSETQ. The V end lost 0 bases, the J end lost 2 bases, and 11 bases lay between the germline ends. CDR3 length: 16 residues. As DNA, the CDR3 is TGCGCCAGCAGCTTGGCCGGGACTTCTAACACCGGGGAGCTGTTTTTT. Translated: CASSLAGTSNTGELFF.

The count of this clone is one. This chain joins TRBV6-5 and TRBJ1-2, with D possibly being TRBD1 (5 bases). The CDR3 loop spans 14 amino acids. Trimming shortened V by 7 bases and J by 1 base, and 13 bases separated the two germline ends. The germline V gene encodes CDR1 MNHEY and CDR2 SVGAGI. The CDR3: CASNARGGNYGYTF. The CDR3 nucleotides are TGTGCCAGCAACGCTCGGGGGGGTAACTATGGCTACACCTTC.

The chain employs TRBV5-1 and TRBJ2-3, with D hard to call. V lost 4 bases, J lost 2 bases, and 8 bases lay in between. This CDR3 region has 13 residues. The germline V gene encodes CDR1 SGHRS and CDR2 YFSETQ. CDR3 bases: TGCGCCAGCAGCCCCGGAACCACAGATACGCAGTATTTT. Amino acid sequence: CASSPGTTDTQYF.

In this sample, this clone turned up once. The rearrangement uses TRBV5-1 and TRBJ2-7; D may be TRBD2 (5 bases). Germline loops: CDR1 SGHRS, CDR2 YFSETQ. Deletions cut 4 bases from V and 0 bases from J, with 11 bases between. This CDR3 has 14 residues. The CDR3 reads CASSLTTSSYEQYF. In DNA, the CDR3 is TGCGCCAGCAGCCTGACAACTAGCTCCTACGAGCAGTACTTC.

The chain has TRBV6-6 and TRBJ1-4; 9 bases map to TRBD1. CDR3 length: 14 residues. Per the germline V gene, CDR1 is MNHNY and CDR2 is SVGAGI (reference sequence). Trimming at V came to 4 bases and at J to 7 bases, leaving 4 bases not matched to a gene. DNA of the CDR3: TGTGCCAGCAGTTTACAGGGGGCGAGTGAAAAACTGTTTTTT. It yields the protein CASSLQGASEKLFF.

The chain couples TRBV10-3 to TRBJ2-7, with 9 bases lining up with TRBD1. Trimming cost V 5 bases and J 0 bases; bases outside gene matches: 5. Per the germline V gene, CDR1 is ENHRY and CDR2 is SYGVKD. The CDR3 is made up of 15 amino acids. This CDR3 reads CAISPGTGPSYEQYF. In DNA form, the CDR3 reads TGTGCCATCAGTCCCGGGACAGGGCCCTCCTACGAGCAGTACTTC.

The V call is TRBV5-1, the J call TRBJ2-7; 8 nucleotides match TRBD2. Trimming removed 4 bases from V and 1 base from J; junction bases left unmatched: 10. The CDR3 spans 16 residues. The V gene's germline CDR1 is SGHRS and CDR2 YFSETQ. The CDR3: CASSQTTSGGSYEQYF. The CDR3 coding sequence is TGCGCCAGCAGCCAGACAACTAGCGGAGGTTCCTACGAGCAGTACTTC.

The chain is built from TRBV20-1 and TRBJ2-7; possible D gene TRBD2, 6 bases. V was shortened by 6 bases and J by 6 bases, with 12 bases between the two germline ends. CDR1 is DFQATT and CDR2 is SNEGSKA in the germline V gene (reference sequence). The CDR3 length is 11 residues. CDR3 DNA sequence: TGCAGTGCCTCCGGGACTGGCGAGCAGTACTTC. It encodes CSASGTGEQYF.

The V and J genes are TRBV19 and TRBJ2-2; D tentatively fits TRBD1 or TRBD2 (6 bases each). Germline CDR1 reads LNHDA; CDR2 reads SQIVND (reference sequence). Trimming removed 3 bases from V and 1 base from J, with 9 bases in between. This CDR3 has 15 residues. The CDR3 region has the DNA TGTGCCAGTAGTATCGGGGGCTGGAACACCGGGGAGCTGTTTTTT. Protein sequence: CASSIGGWNTGELFF.

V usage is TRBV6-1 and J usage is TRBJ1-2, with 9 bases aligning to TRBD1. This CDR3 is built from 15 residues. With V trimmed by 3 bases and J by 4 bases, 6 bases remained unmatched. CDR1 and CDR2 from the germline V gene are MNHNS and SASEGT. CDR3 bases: TGTGCCAGCAGTGAGTGGGGACAGGGCCTCTATGGCTACACCTTC. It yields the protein CASSEWGQGLYGYTF.

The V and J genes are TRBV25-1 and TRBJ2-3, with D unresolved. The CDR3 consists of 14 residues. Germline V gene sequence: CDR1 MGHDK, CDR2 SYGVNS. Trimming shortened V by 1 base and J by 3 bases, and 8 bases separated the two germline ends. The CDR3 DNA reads TGTGCCAGCAGTGAATGGTTGGGAACAGATACGCAGTATTTT. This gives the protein CASSEWLGTDTQYF.

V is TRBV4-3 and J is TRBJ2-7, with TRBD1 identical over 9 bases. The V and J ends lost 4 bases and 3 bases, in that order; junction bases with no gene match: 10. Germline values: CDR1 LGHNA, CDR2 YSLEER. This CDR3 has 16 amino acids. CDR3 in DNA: TGCGCCAGCAGCCCTATCCCGGGACAGGGTTACTACGAGCAGTACTTC. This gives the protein CASSPIPGQGYYEQYF.